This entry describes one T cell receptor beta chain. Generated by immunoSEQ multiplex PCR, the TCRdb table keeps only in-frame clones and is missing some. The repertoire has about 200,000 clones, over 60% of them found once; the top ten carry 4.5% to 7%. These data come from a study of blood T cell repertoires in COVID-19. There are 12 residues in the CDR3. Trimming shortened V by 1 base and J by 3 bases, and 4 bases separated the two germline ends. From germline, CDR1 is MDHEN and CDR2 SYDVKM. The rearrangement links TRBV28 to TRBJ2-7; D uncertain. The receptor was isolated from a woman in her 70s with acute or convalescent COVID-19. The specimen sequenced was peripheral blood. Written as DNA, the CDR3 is TGTGCCAGCAGTTTATCCAGCTACGAGCAGTACTTC. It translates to CASSLSSYEQYF.